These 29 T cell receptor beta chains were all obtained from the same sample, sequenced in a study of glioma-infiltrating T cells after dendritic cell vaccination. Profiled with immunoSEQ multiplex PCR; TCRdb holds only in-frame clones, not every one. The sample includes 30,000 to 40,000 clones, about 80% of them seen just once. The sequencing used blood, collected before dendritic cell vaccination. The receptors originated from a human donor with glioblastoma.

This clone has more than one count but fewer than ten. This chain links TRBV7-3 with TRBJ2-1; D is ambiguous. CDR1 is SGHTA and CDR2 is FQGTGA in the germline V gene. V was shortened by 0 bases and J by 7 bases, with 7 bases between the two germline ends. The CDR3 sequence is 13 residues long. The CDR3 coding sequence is TGTGCCAGCAGCTTAACTATAGAAAATGAGCAGTTCTTC. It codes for CASSLTIENEQFF.

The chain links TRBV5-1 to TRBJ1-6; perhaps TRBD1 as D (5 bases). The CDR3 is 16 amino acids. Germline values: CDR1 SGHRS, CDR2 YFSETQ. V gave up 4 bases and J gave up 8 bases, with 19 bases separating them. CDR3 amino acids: CASSMGGGSSDSPLHF. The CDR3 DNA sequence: TGCGCCAGCAGCATGGGGGGAGGTAGCAGTGATTCACCCCTCCACTTT. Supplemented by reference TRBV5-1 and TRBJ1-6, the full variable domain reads KAGVTQTPRYLIKTRGQQVTLSCSPISGHRSVSWYQQTPGQGLQFLFEYFSETQRNKGNFPGRFSGRQFSNSRSEMNVSTLELGDSALYLCASSMGGGSSDSPLHFGNGTRLTVT.

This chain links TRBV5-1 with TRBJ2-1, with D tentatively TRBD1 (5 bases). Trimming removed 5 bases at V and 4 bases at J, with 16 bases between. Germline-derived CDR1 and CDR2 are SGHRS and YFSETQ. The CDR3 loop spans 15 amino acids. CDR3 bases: TGCGCCAGCAGACCCGAAGGGGCGCTATACAATGAGCAGTTCTTC. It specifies CASRPEGALYNEQFF.

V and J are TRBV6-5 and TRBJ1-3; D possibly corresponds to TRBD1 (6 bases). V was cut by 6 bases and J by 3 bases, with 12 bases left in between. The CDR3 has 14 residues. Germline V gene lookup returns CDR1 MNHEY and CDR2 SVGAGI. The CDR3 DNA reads TGTGCCAGCAGCGGGACATCGGTTGGAAACACCATATATTTT. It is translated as CASSGTSVGNTIYF.

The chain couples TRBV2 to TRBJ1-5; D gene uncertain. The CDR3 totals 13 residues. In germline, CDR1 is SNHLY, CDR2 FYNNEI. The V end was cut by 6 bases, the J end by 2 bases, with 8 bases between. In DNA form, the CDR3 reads TGTGCCAGCAGCGACATGGGCAATCAGCCCCAGCATTTT. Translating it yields CASSDMGNQPQHF.

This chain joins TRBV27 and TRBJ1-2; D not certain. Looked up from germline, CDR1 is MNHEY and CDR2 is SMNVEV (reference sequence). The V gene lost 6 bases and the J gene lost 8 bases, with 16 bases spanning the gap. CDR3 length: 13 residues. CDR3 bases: TGTGCCAGCAGACCCACGAGGGAGAGCGGCTACACCTTC. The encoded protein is CASRPTRESGYTF.

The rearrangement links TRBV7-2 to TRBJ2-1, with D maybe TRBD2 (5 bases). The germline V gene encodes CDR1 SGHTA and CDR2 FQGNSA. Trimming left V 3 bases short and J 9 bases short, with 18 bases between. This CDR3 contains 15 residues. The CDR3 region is CASSFPHTITSEQFF. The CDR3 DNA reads TGTGCCAGCAGCTTTCCGCACACTATTACTAGTGAGCAGTTCTTC.

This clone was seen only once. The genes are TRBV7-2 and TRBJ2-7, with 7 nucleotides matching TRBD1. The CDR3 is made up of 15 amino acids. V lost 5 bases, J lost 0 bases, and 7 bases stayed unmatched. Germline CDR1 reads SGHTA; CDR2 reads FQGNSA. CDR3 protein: CASSPRQGHSYEQYF. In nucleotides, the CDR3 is TGTGCCAGCAGCCCCCGACAGGGACACTCCTACGAGCAGTACTTC.

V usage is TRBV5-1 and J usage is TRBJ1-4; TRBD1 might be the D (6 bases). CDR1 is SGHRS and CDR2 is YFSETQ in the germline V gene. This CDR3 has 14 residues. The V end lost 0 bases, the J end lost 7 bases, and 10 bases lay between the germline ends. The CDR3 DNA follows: TGCGCCAGCAGCTTGGCAGGGGAGGGTGAAAAACTGTTTTTT. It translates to CASSLAGEGEKLFF.

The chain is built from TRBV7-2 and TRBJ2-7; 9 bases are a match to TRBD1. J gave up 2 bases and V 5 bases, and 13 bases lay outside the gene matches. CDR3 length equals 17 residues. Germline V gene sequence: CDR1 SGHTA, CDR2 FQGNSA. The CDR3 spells CASSPGWGQGAAYEQYF. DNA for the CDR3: TGTGCCAGCAGCCCAGGTTGGGGACAGGGCGCGGCCTACGAGCAGTACTTC.

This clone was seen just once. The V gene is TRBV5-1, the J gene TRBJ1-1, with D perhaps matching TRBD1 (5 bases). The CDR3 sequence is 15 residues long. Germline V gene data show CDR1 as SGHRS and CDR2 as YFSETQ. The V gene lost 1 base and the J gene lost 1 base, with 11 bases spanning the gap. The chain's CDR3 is CASSLRAQANTEAFF. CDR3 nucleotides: TGCGCCAGCAGCTTGAGGGCACAGGCGAACACTGAAGCTTTCTTT.

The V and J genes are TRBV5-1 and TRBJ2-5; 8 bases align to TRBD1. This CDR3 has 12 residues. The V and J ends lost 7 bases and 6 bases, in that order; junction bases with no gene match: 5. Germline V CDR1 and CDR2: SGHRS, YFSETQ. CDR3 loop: CASQGARKTQYF. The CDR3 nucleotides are TGCGCCAGCCAGGGGGCGCGAAAGACCCAGTACTTC. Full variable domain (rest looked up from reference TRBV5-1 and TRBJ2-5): KAGVTQTPRYLIKTRGQQVTLSCSPISGHRSVSWYQQTPGQGLQFLFEYFSETQRNKGNFPGRFSGRQFSNSRSEMNVSTLELGDSALYLCASQGARKTQYFGPGTRLLVL.

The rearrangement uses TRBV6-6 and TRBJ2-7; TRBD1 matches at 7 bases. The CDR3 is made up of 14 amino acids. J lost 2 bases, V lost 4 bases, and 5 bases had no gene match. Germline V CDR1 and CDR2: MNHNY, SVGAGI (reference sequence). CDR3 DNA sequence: TGTGCCAGCAGTTTGCCGGGACAGCCCTACGAGCAGTACTTC. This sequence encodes CASSLPGQPYEQYF.

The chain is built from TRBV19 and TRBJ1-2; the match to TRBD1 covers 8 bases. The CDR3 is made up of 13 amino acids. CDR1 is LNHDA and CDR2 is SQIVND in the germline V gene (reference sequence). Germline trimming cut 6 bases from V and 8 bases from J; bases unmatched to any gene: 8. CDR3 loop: CASRDRTGRGYTF. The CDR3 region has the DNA TGTGCCAGTAGAGATCGGACAGGGCGAGGCTACACCTTC.

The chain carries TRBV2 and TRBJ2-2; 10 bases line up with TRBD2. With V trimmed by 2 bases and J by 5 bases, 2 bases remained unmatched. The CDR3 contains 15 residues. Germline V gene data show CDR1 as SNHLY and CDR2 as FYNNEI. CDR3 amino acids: CASSEIAGGTGELFF. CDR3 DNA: TGTGCCAGCAGTGAAATAGCGGGGGGTACCGGGGAGCTGTTTTTT.

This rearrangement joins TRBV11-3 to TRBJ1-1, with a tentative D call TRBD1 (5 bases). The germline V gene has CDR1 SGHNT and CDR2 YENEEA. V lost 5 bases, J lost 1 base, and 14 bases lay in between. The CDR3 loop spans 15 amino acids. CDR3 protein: CASSGAGEWNTEAFF. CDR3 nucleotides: TGTGCCAGCAGCGGAGCGGGGGAATGGAACACTGAAGCTTTCTTT.

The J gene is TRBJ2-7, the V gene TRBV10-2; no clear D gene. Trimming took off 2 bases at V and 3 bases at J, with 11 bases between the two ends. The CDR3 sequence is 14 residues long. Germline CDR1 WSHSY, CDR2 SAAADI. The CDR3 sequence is CASSEHRQDYEQYF. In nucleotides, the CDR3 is TGCGCCAGCAGTGAGCATAGGCAGGACTACGAGCAGTACTTC.

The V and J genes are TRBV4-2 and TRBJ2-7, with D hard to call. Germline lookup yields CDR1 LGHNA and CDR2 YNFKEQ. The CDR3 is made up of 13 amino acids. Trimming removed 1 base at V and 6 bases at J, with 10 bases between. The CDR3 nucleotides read TGTGCCAGCAGCCAAGTAGATGCGCGCGAGCAGTACTTC. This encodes CASSQVDAREQYF.

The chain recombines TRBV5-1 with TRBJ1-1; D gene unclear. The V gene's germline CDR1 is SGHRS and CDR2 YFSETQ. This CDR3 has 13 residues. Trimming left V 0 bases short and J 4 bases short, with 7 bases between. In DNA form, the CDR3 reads TGCGCCAGCAGCTTGGTCCCGAGCACTGAAGCTTTCTTT. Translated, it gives CASSLVPSTEAFF.

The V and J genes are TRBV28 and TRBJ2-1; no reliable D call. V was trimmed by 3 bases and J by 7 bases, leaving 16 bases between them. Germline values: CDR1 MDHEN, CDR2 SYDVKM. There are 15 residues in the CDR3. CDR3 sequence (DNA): TGTGCCAGCAGTTTGGTACCAGGAAGTTCGAATGAGCAGTTCTTC. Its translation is CASSLVPGSSNEQFF.

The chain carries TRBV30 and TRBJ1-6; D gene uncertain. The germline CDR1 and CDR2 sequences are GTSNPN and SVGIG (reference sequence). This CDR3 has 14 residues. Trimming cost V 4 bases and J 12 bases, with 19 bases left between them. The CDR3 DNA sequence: TGTGCCTGGAAAACGGGTCGGAGCGTGGGACCCCTCCACTTT. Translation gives CAWKTGRSVGPLHF.

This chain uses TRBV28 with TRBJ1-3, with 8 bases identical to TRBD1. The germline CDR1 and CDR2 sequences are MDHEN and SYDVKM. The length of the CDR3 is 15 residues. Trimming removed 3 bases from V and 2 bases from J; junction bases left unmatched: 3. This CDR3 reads CASSLPGGTGNTIYF. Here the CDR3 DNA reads TGTGCCAGCAGTTTGCCAGGGGGCACTGGAAACACCATATATTTT.

CDR3 in DNA: TGTGCCAGCCTATCCACGGGACAGTCATATAATTCACCCCTCCACTTT. Translated, it gives CASLSTGQSYNSPLHF. The genes are TRBV19 and TRBJ1-6, with 7 positions matching TRBD1. This CDR3 has 16 residues. Germline-derived CDR1 and CDR2 are LNHDA and SQIVND (reference sequence). V trimming: 9 bases; J trimming: 4 bases; junction bases outside the gene matches: 12.

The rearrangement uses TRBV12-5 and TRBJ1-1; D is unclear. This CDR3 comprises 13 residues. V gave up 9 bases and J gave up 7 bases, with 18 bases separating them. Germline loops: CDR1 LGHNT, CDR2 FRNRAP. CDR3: CASSRALGVEAFF. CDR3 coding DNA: TGTGCTAGCAGCCGGGCCCTGGGAGTTGAAGCTTTCTTT.

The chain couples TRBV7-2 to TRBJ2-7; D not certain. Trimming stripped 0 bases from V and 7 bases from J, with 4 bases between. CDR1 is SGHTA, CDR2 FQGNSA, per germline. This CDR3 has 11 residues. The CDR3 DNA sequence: TGTGCCAGCAGCTTAGCGCGGGAGCAGTACTTC. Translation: CASSLAREQYF.

The CDR3 nucleotides read TGTGCCAGCAGCTACTCGGCGGGGGGGTCGTGGGAGACCCAGTACTTC. Its translation is CASSYSAGGSWETQYF. This chain joins TRBV4-2 and TRBJ2-5; 9 nucleotides line up with TRBD2. Per the germline V gene, CDR1 is LGHNA and CDR2 is YNFKEQ. The junction had 12 bases not matched to a gene; V was cut back by 5 bases and J by 5 bases. This CDR3 has 16 amino acids.

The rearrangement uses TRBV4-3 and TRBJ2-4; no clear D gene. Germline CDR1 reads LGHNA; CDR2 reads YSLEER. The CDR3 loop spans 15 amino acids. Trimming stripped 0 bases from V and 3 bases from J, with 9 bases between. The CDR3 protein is CASSQDSGFKNIQYF. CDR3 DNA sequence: TGCGCCAGCAGCCAAGATTCTGGCTTCAAAAACATTCAGTACTTC.

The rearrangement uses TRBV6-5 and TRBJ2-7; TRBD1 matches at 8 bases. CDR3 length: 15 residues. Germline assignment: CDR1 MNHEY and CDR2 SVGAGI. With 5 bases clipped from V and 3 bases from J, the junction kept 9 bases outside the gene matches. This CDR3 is CASSPRGQGGYEQYF. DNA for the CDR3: TGTGCCAGCAGTCCCAGAGGACAGGGAGGCTACGAGCAGTACTTC.

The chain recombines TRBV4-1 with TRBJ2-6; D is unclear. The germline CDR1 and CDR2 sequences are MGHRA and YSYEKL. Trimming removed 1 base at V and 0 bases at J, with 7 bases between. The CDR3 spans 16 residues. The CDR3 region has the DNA TGCGCCAGCAGCCAAGGACAATACTCTGGGGCCAACGTCCTGACTTTC. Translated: CASSQGQYSGANVLTF.